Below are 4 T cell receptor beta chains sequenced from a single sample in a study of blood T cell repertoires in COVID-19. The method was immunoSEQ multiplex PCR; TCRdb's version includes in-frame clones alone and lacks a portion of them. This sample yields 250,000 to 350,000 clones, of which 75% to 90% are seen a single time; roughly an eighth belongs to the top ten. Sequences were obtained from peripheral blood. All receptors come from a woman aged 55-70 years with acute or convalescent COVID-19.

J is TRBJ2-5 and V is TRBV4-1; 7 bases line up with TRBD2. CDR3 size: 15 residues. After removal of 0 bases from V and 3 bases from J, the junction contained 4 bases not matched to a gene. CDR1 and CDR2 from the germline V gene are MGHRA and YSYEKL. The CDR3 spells CASSQDGTTKETQYF. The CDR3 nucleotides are TGCGCCAGCAGCCAAGACGGGACTACCAAAGAGACCCAGTACTTC.

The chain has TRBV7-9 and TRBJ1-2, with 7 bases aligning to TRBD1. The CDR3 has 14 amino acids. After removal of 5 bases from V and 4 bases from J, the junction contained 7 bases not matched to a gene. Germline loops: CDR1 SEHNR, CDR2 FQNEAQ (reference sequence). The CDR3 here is CASSPRQGPYGYTF. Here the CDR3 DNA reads TGTGCCAGCAGCCCACGACAGGGCCCCTATGGCTACACCTTC.

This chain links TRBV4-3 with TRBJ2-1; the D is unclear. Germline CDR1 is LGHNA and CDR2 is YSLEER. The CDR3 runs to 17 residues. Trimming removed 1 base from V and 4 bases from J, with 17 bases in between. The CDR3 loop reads CASSQGMGRWMYNEQFF. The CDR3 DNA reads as TGCGCCAGCAGCCAAGGAATGGGCCGGTGGATGTACAATGAGCAGTTCTTC.

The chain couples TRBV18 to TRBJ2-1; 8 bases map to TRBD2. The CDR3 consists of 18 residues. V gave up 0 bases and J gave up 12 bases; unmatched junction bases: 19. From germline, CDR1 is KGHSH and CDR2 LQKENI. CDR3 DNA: TGTGCCAGCTCACCACCGTCTATTAGCACTAGCGGACGGGGCGGGCAGTTCTTC. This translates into CASSPPSISTSGRGGQFF.